The source of this TCR beta chain is a study of blood T cell repertoires in COVID-19. The germline V gene encodes CDR1 LNHDA and CDR2 SQIVND (reference sequence). CDR3 length: 13 residues. Trimming pared 5 bases from V and 5 bases from J, leaving 10 bases between. The data were produced by immunoSEQ multiplex PCR, yet TCRdb's version contains in-frame clones alone and is incomplete. The sample includes fewer than 200,000 clones, 65% to 85% of them seen just once. V gene TRBV19 combines with J gene TRBJ1-5; D not certain. Sequenced material: PBMCs or T cells enriched from blood (not recorded which). This TCR was recovered from a woman aged 50 to 60 in a cohort exposed to, infected with or recovered from COVID-19 (not recorded which). The CDR3 DNA reads as TGTGCCAGTAGTTTTTCGGTCGATCAGCCCCAGCATTTT. Protein sequence: CASSFSVDQPQHF. Drawing the rest from reference TRBV19 and TRBJ1-5, the complete variable domain is DGGITQSPKYLFRKEGQNVTLSCEQNLNHDAMYWYRQDPGQGLRLIYYSQIVNDFQKGDIAEGYSVSREKKESFPLTVTSAQKNPTAFYLCASSFSVDQPQHFGDGTRLSIL.